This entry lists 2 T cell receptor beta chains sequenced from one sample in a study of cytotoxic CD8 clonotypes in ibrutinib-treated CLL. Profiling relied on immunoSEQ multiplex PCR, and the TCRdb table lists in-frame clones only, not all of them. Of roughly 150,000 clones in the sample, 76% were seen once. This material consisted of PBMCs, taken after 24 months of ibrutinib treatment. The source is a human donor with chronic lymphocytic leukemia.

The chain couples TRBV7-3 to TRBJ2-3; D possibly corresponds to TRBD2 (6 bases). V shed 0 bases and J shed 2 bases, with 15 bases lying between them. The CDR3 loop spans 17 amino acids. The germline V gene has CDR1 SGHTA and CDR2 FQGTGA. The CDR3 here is CASSLTAGSGLTDTQYF. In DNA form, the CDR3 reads TGTGCCAGCAGCTTAACGGCGGGTAGCGGACTCACAGATACGCAGTATTTT.

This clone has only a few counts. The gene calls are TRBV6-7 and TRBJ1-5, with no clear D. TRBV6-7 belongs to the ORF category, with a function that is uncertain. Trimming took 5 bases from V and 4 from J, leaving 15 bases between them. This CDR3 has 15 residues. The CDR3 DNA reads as TGTGCCAGCAGTCGCGCAGGACCGAGAAATCAGCCCCAGCATTTT. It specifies CASSRAGPRNQPQHF.